These 17 T cell receptor beta chains were all obtained from the same sample, sequenced in a study of T-cell reconstitution after alpha-beta-depleted transplantation in children. Preparation of the TCRbeta library was carried out with unique molecular identifiers. One entry per CDR3 protein, called by TCRdb with MiXCR from the PCR reads. Among approximately 50,000 distinct CDR3 sequences listed, about 5.7% were seen once. Sample: PBMCs, mostly from graft donor cells, taken 60 days after TCRalphabeta/CD19-depleted stem cell transplant. The receptor set was obtained from a female patient younger than 10 who had a stem cell transplant for aplastic anemia, so the T cells may come from the graft donor.

Ten or more counts support this clonotype. The chain recombines TRBV12-3 or TRBV12-4 with TRBJ2-1; D gene ambiguous. Deletions cut 2 bases from V and 6 bases from J, with 20 bases between. The length of the CDR3 is 17 residues. For the CDR3, the DNA is TGTGCCAGCAGTTTATTTAGTGTGGCAGGAAAAAGCAATGAGCAGTTCTTC. This codes for CASSLFSVAGKSNEQFF.

In the case of this clonotype: A much larger clone lies a single base off, so this may be a read error. V is TRBV7-9 and J is TRBJ1-1, with no clear D. The CDR3 is made up of 14 amino acids. CDR1 is SEHNR, CDR2 FQNEAQ, per germline (reference sequence). Trimming took off 7 bases at V and 6 bases at J, with 18 bases between the two ends. The CDR3 DNA is TGTGCCAGCACCAATAGATACGGTTTACCTGAAGCTTTCTTT. Translated: CASTNRYGLPEAFF.

This clonotype was picked up many times. The chain links TRBV29-1 to TRBJ2-7; D is possibly TRBD1 or TRBD2 (5 bases each). CDR3 size: 10 residues. Looked up from germline, CDR1 is SQVTM and CDR2 is ANQGSEA. V shed 7 bases and J shed 6 bases, with 10 bases lying between them. CDR3 in amino acids: CSAEGREQYF. The CDR3 DNA follows: TGCAGCGCCGAGGGGCGCGAGCAGTACTTC.

On this clonotype: With a much larger clone just one base away, this may be a read error. The chain carries TRBV12-3 or TRBV12-4 and TRBJ2-1; 8 nucleotides agree with TRBD2. The CDR3 contains 16 residues. The CDR3 reads CTSSNLAGSSYNEQFF. Here the CDR3 DNA reads TGTACCAGCAGCAACTTAGCGGGAAGCTCCTACAATGAGCAGTTCTTC.

J is TRBJ2-1 and V is TRBV5-1, with 11 bases identical to TRBD2. From germline, CDR1 is SGHRS and CDR2 YFSETQ. The CDR3 sequence is 16 residues long. V shed 4 bases and J 1 base; nucleotides not matched to a gene: 4. CDR3 sequence (DNA): TGCGCCAGCAGCCCGCCTAGCGGGGGGTCCTACAATGAGCAGTTCTTC. Encoded protein: CASSPPSGGSYNEQFF.

This clonotype was counted at least ten times. This rearrangement joins TRBV20-1 to TRBJ2-5; tentatively, D is TRBD1 (6 bases). The CDR3 length is 12 residues. Germline lookup yields CDR1 DFQATT and CDR2 SNEGSKA (reference sequence). Trimming pared 6 bases from V and 2 bases from J, leaving 10 bases between. The CDR3 protein is CSALGQQETQYF. CDR3 bases: TGCAGTGCCCTGGGACAACAAGAGACCCAGTACTTC.

There are many counts of this clonotype. The chain couples TRBV29-1 to TRBJ2-1, with 11 bases that match TRBD1. This CDR3 spans 17 amino acids. The germline V gene has CDR1 SQVTM and CDR2 ANQGSEA. V lost 3 bases to trimming and J lost 6 bases; unmatched junction nucleotides: 13. In nucleotides, the CDR3 is TGCAGCGTTGACCAATTCAGGGACAGGGGGAAAATCAATGAGCAGTTCTTC. It encodes CSVDQFRDRGKINEQFF.

With regard to this clonotype: A much larger clonotype is one base distant, so this may be a read error. The chain's CDR3 is CSSSPRGRYLGELFF. CDR3 in DNA: TGTTCCAGCAGCCCCCGGGGGAGGTATCTCGGGGAGCTGTTTTTT. The chain combines TRBV3-1 with TRBJ2-2; possible D gene TRBD2, 6 bases. The V gene's germline CDR1 is LGHDT and CDR2 YNNKEL (reference sequence). This CDR3 has 15 residues.

This clonotype was picked up a small number of times. The V call is TRBV12-3 or TRBV12-4, the J call TRBJ1-4, with D unresolved. The V and J ends lost 8 bases and 4 bases respectively, with 11 bases between them. This CDR3 is built from 13 residues. DNA of the CDR3: TGTGCCAGCCAGGACGGTTATAATGAAAAACTGTTTTTT. It yields the protein CASQDGYNEKLFF.

This clonotype was recorded many times. The chain uses TRBV29-1 and TRBJ2-3; 8 nucleotides line up with TRBD1. The junction had 5 bases not matched to a gene; V was cut back by 2 bases and J by 1 base. The CDR3 loop spans 15 amino acids. The germline CDR1 and CDR2 sequences are SQVTM and ANQGSEA. The CDR3 region is CSVEKGRGRTDTQYF. CDR3 in DNA: TGCAGCGTTGAAAAGGGCAGGGGGCGCACAGATACGCAGTATTTT.

This clonotype showed up many times. In DNA form, the CDR3 reads TGCAGTGCTAGAGACACCGGGACAGGGTCCTACAATGAGCAGTTCTTC. Translation gives CSARDTGTGSYNEQFF. The rearrangement links TRBV20-1 to TRBJ2-1; 9 nucleotides line up with TRBD1. Trimming at V came to 0 bases and at J to 1 base, leaving 4 bases not matched to a gene. Germline CDR1 is DFQATT and CDR2 is SNEGSKA (reference sequence). The CDR3 contains 16 residues.

This clonotype was found many times. V and J are TRBV20-1 and TRBJ1-3; TRBD1 might be the D (6 bases). The CDR3 spans 14 residues. V dropped 3 bases and J dropped 3 bases, with 12 bases sitting between them. Germline-derived CDR1 and CDR2 are DFQATT and SNEGSKA (reference sequence). The CDR3 DNA reads TGCAGTGCTAGCCTCTCAGGGGTTGGAAACACCATATATTTT. It yields the protein CSASLSGVGNTIYF.

This clonotype was found many times. The CDR3 is CSAELAGGREQYF. Here the CDR3 DNA reads TGCAGCGCAGAACTAGCGGGGGGACGTGAGCAGTACTTC. This rearrangement joins TRBV29-1 to TRBJ2-7, with TRBD2 matching over 12 bases. The V gene end was trimmed by 7 bases and the J gene end by 7 bases; junction bases not matched to a gene: 8. This CDR3 is 13 amino acids long. The germline CDR1 and CDR2 sequences are SQVTM and ANQGSEA.

This clonotype has just a few counts. The chain combines TRBV7-9 with TRBJ1-2, with D maybe TRBD1 (5 bases). The V end lost 0 bases, the J end lost 7 bases, and 15 bases lay between the germline ends. Germline-derived CDR1 and CDR2 are SEHNR and FQNEAQ (reference sequence). There are 15 residues in the CDR3. CDR3 sequence (DNA): TGTGCCAGCAGCTTAGCTCGAGGAGGGGTCTCTGGCTACACCTTC. Protein: CASSLARGGVSGYTF.

This clonotype turned up a few times. The V gene is TRBV28, the J gene TRBJ1-3, with no clear D. The CDR3 has 13 amino acids. Trimming cost V 7 bases and J 1 base, with 8 bases left between them. Germline CDR1 and CDR2: MDHEN and SYDVKM. CDR3 nucleotides: TGTGCCAGCATAGAGGGATCTGGAAACACCATATATTTT. Translating it yields CASIEGSGNTIYF.

This clonotype was seen at least ten times. V and J are TRBV24-1 and TRBJ2-3; no firm D call. In germline, CDR1 is KGHDR, CDR2 SFDVKD. The CDR3 is made up of 14 amino acids. Trimming removed 6 bases at V and 0 bases at J, with 9 bases between. CDR3 sequence: CATSSAGSTDTQYF. The CDR3 region has the DNA TGTGCCACCAGTAGTGCCGGGAGCACAGATACGCAGTATTTT.

At least ten counts were recorded for this clonotype. The chain has TRBV4-2 and TRBJ2-3; D not resolved. This CDR3 has 16 residues. Trimming removed 4 bases from V and 0 bases from J, with 14 bases in between. In germline, CDR1 is LGHNA, CDR2 YNFKEQ. The CDR3 DNA sequence: TGTGCCAGCAGCCGGAACCGGTTAGACAGCACAGATACGCAGTATTTT. It translates to CASSRNRLDSTDTQYF.